This TCR beta chain was retrieved from a study of OX40 agonist ivuxolimab in advanced cancers. Repertoires were generated with immunoSEQ multiplex PCR, while TCRdb's copy carries only in-frame clones and drops some. The sample holds 65,000 to 85,000 clones, around 84% seen once. The sequencing here drew on CD4+ or CD8+ T cells sorted from blood, taken in a trial of the OX40 agonist ivuxolimab. The sequence was collected from an adult with an advanced solid tumor such as melanoma, head and neck, liver or kidney cancer.

The CDR3 loop is CASSYSGAPAGEQYF. The CDR3, as DNA: TGTGCCAGCAGTTACTCGGGCGCGCCCGCGGGTGAGCAGTACTTC. The chain carries TRBV6-6 and TRBJ2-7, with a possible D match to TRBD2 (5 bases). CDR1 is MNHNY and CDR2 is SVGAGI in the germline V gene (reference sequence). Trimming removed 0 bases at V and 7 bases at J, with 16 bases between. This CDR3 is built from 15 residues.